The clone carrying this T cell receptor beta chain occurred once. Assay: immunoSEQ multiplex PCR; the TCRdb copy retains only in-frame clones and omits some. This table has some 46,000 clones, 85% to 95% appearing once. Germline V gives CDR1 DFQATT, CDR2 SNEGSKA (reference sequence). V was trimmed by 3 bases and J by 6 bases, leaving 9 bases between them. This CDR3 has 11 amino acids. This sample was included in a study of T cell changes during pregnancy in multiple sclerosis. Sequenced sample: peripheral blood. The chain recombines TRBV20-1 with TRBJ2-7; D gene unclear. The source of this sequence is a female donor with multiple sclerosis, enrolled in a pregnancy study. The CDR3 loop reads CSARVETEQYF. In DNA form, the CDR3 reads TGCAGTGCTAGGGTGGAGACCGAGCAGTACTTC.